This TCR beta chain was found in a study of OX40 agonist ivuxolimab in advanced cancers. Turning to the study itself: All patients had ivuxolimab intravenously every 2 weeks at 0.01 to 10 mg/kg. Findings and limits, study-wide: Also showing low normalized T-cell clonal expansion were some of the nonresponders.

The data were produced by immunoSEQ multiplex PCR, yet TCRdb's version contains in-frame clones alone and is incomplete. The sample gives over 25,000 clones, less than 85% of which show up once; approximately 30% is in the top ten. Worth noting for this clone: Its specificity is unknown.

The sample in question was CD4+ or CD8+ T cells sorted from blood, obtained in a trial of the OX40 agonist ivuxolimab. The clonotype comes from an adult with an advanced solid tumor such as melanoma, head and neck, liver or kidney cancer.

CDR3 sequence (DNA): TGTGCCAGCAGCGAACCCGATCCCTCCGGGACAGGGGACATTTACGAGCAGTACTTC. It yields the protein CASSEPDPSGTGDIYEQYF. The chain is built from TRBV6-4 and TRBJ2-7, with 10 bases lining up with TRBD1. J gave up 4 bases and V 6 bases, and 21 bases lay outside the gene matches. This CDR3 comprises 19 residues. The germline gives CDR1 MRHNA, CDR2 SNTAGT.